These T cell receptor beta chains were read from a single sample in a study of blood T cell repertoires in COVID-19. The protocol was immunoSEQ multiplex PCR, while the TCRdb copy is restricted to in-frame clones and leaves out a portion. The sample records about 370,000 clones, approximately 90% being singletons. Source material: PBMCs or T cells enriched from blood (not recorded which). Every receptor here comes from a man aged 18 to 29 who had recovered from COVID-19. Each CDR3 is given with its conserved first and last residue. A D gene is named only where the DNA matches it firmly. Only some rows state a clone size, as once, few, many or a class for expanded clones.

size: NA; V: TRBV7-8; D: TRBD2; J: TRBJ2-1; CDR3: CASSSPWSSGGGSHNEQFF; DNA: TGTGCCAGCAGCTCACCCTGGTCTAGCGGGGGGGGTTCCCACAATGAGCAGTTCTTC
size: NA; V: TRBV5-1; D: TRBD2; J: TRBJ2-7; CDR3: CASSFSGGDSYEQYF; DNA: TGCGCCAGCAGCTTTAGCGGGGGGGACTCCTACGAGCAGTACTTC
size: NA; V: TRBV10-3; D: NA; J: TRBJ1-5; CDR3: CAISESVGGRSNQPQHF; DNA: TGTGCCATCAGTGAGTCAGTAGGGGGACGCAGCAATCAGCCCCAGCATTTT
size: few; V: TRBV28; D: NA; J: TRBJ1-1; CDR3: CASSLQRGAFF; DNA: TGTGCCAGCAGTTTACAGAGGGGGGCTTTCTTT
size: NA; V: TRBV6-5; D: TRBD1; J: TRBJ2-5; CDR3: CASGDREETQYF; DNA: TGTGCCAGCGGGGACAGGGAAGAGACCCAGTACTTC
size: NA; V: TRBV24-1; D: TRBD1; J: TRBJ2-6; CDR3: CATLGQGTSGANVLTF; DNA: TGTGCCACCTTGGGACAGGGTACCTCTGGGGCCAACGTCCTGACTTTC
size: NA; V: TRBV4-1; D: NA; J: TRBJ2-1; CDR3: CASSRSPLTAVLFENEQFF; DNA: TGCGCCAGCAGCCGCTCGCCACTTACCGCGGTCCTTTTTGAGAATGAGCAGTTCTTC
size: NA; V: TRBV30; D: NA; J: TRBJ2-3; CDR3: CAWSKGGRSTDTQYF; DNA: TGTGCCTGGAGTAAGGGGGGGAGAAGCACAGATACGCAGTATTTT
size: NA; V: TRBV5-5; D: NA; J: TRBJ1-4; CDR3: CASSLAWGEHEKLFF; DNA: TGTGCCAGCAGCTTGGCCTGGGGGGAACACGAAAAACTGTTTTTT
size: NA; V: TRBV6-5; D: TRBD1; J: TRBJ1-5; CDR3: CASSRRQGANQPQHF; DNA: TGTGCCAGCAGCCGTAGACAGGGAGCAAATCAGCCCCAGCATTTT
size: NA; V: TRBV5-1; D: TRBD2; J: TRBJ2-1; CDR3: CASSLSGSGNEQFF; DNA: TGCGCCAGCAGCCTCAGCGGGAGTGGCAATGAGCAGTTCTTC
size: NA; V: TRBV19; D: NA; J: TRBJ1-2; CDR3: CASSSTYGYTF; DNA: TGTGCCAGTAGTTCTACCTATGGCTACACCTTC
size: NA; V: TRBV28; D: NA; J: TRBJ1-2; CDR3: CASSLVGGGSYGYTF; DNA: TGTGCCAGCAGTTTAGTCGGGGGAGGTAGCTATGGCTACACCTTC
size: NA; V: TRBV5-6; D: NA; J: TRBJ2-7; CDR3: CASSIPTLSHEQYF; DNA: TGTGCCAGCAGCATACCCACCCTAAGCCACGAGCAGTACTTC
size: NA; V: TRBV5-1; D: NA; J: TRBJ2-1; CDR3: CASSTRDFSYNEQFF; DNA: TGCGCCAGCAGCACTAGGGACTTCTCCTACAATGAGCAGTTCTTC
size: few; V: TRBV9; D: NA; J: TRBJ1-2; CDR3: CASSVRPDFNYGYTF; DNA: TGTGCCAGCAGCGTTCGTCCGGACTTTAACTATGGCTACACCTTC
size: NA; V: TRBV5-4; D: NA; J: TRBJ2-1; CDR3: CASSLGQDSYNEQFF; DNA: TGTGCCAGCAGCTTGGGACAGGATTCCTACAATGAGCAGTTCTTC
size: NA; V: TRBV19; D: TRBD1; J: TRBJ1-2; CDR3: CASSLRGTGGFNYGYTF; DNA: TGTGCCAGTAGTCTACGCGGGACAGGGGGGTTTAACTATGGCTACACCTTC
size: NA; V: TRBV7-9; D: TRBD1; J: TRBJ1-1; CDR3: CASSFSSGQQNTEAFF; DNA: TGTGCCAGCAGCTTTTCGTCGGGACAGCAAAACACTGAAGCTTTCTTT
size: NA; V: TRBV29-1; D: TRBD1; J: TRBJ2-4; CDR3: CSVGTVAKNIQYF; DNA: TGCAGCGTCGGGACAGTAGCCAAAAACATTCAGTACTTC
size: many; V: TRBV19; D: TRBD1; J: TRBJ1-2; CDR3: CASSVDRGRRYGYTF; DNA: TGTGCCAGTAGTGTCGACAGGGGGCGCCGGTATGGCTACACCTTC
size: once; V: TRBV19; D: TRBD2; J: TRBJ2-4; CDR3: CASRTGGRGRTNIQYF; DNA: TGTGCCAGTAGGACCGGGGGGAGAGGCCGGACAAACATTCAGTACTTC
size: NA; V: TRBV20-1; D: NA; J: TRBJ2-1; CDR3: CSAPLRREQFF; DNA: TGCAGTGCACCCCTGCGCCGTGAGCAGTTCTTC
size: few; V: TRBV6-5; D: NA; J: TRBJ1-1; CDR3: CASTLKVGSTEAFF; DNA: TGTGCCAGCACCCTTAAGGTAGGGAGCACTGAAGCTTTCTTT
size: NA; V: TRBV4-2; D: TRBD2; J: TRBJ2-1; CDR3: CASSRRTSGSYNEQFF; DNA: TGTGCCAGCAGCCGTCGGACTAGCGGCTCCTACAATGAGCAGTTCTTC
size: NA; V: TRBV5-4; D: NA; J: TRBJ1-2; CDR3: CASSFPDYGYTF; DNA: TGTGCCAGCAGCTTTCCCGACTATGGCTACACCTTC
size: NA; V: TRBV28; D: TRBD2; J: TRBJ2-1; CDR3: CASRGTSGSGYNEQFF; DNA: TGTGCCAGCAGGGGGACTAGCGGGAGTGGCTACAATGAGCAGTTCTTC
size: NA; V: TRBV6-2/TRBV6-3; D: NA; J: TRBJ2-1; CDR3: CASSYSTLIQQFF; DNA: TGTGCCAGCAGTTACTCGACTCTGATCCAGCAGTTCTTC
size: NA; V: TRBV10-2; D: TRBD1; J: TRBJ2-7; CDR3: CASSESRSGTGFTEQYF; DNA: TGCGCCAGCAGTGAGTCGAGATCCGGGACAGGGTTTACCGAGCAGTACTTC
size: NA; V: TRBV2; D: TRBD1; J: TRBJ1-5; CDR3: CASRTQGGYQPQHF; DNA: TGTGCCAGCAGGACACAGGGGGGGTATCAGCCCCAGCATTTT
size: NA; V: TRBV18; D: TRBD2; J: TRBJ2-2; CDR3: CASSPLAGTNTGELFF; DNA: TGTGCCAGCTCACCGCTAGCGGGGACGAACACCGGGGAGCTGTTTTTT
size: NA; V: TRBV30; D: NA; J: TRBJ1-4; CDR3: CAWSGQLNEKLFF; DNA: TGTGCCTGGAGTGGACAGCTGAATGAAAAACTGTTTTTT
size: NA; V: TRBV6-1; D: NA; J: TRBJ1-2; CDR3: CASSEAGVYGYTF; DNA: TGTGCCAGCAGTGAAGCCGGGGTCTATGGCTACACCTTC
size: NA; V: TRBV5-5; D: NA; J: TRBJ1-1; CDR3: CASSLRTVGEAFF; DNA: TGTGCCAGCAGCCTACGGACAGTCGGTGAAGCTTTCTTT
size: NA; V: TRBV28; D: NA; J: TRBJ1-4; CDR3: CASRTANNEKLFF; DNA: TGTGCCAGCCGGACAGCAAATAATGAAAAACTGTTTTTT
size: few; V: TRBV4-2; D: TRBD2; J: TRBJ2-1; CDR3: CASSQDTSGYNEQFF; DNA: TGTGCCAGCAGCCAAGATACTAGCGGCTACAATGAGCAGTTCTTC
size: NA; V: TRBV3-1/TRBV3-2; D: NA; J: TRBJ1-4; CDR3: CAKIPGTDNEKLFF; DNA: TGTGCCAAAATACCGGGAACCGATAATGAAAAACTGTTTTTT
size: once; V: TRBV5-4; D: TRBD1; J: TRBJ1-6; CDR3: CASSLVGRGQGSPLHF; DNA: TGTGCCAGCAGCTTGGTGGGAAGGGGGCAAGGTTCACCCCTCCACTTT
size: NA; V: TRBV3-1/TRBV3-2; D: TRBD2; J: TRBJ2-5; CDR3: CASSQGASGAETQYF; DNA: TGTGCCAGCAGCCAAGGGGCTAGCGGGGCAGAGACCCAGTACTTC
size: NA; V: TRBV5-6; D: NA; J: TRBJ1-6; CDR3: CASSFGNSPLHF; DNA: TGTGCCAGCAGCTTCGGGAACTCACCCCTCCACTTT
size: NA; V: TRBV2; D: NA; J: TRBJ1-1; CDR3: CASSELPVNTEAFF; DNA: TGTGCCAGCAGTGAATTGCCAGTGAACACTGAAGCTTTCTTT
size: NA; V: TRBV6-5; D: TRBD1; J: TRBJ2-7; CDR3: CASRDRGSHEQYF; DNA: TGTGCCAGCCGGGACAGGGGTTCCCACGAGCAGTACTTC